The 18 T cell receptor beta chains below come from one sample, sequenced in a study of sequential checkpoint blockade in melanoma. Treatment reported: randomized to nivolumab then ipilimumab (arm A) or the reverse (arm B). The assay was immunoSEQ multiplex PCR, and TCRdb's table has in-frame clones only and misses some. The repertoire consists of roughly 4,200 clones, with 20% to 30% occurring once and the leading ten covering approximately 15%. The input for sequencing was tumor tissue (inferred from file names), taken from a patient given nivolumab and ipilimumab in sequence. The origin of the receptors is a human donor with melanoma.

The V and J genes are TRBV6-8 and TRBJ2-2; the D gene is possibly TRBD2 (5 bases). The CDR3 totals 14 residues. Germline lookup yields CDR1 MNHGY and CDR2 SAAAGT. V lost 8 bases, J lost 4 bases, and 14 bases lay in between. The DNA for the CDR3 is TGTGCCAGCTCGGGGTCCCCGGGCACCGGGGAGCTGTTTTTT. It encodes CASSGSPGTGELFF.

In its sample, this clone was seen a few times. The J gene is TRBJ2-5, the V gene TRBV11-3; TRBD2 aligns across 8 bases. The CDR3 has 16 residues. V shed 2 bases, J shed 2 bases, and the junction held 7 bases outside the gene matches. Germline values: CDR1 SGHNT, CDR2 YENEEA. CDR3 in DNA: TGTGCCAGCAGCTTACGAGTTAGCGGGACACAAGAGACCCAGTACTTC. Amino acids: CASSLRVSGTQETQYF.

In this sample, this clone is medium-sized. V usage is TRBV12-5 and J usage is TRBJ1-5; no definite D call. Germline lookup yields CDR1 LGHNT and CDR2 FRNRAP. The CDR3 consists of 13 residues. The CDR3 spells CASTRGSNQPQHF. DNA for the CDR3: TGTGCCAGCACCCGCGGCAGCAATCAGCCCCAGCATTTT.

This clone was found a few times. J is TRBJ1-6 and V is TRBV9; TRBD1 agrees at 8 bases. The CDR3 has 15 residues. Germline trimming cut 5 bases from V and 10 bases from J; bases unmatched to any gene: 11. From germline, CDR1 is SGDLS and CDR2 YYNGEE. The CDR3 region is CASRGRTGPRSPLHF. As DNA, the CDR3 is TGTGCCAGCAGAGGAAGGACAGGGCCTAGGTCACCCCTCCACTTT.

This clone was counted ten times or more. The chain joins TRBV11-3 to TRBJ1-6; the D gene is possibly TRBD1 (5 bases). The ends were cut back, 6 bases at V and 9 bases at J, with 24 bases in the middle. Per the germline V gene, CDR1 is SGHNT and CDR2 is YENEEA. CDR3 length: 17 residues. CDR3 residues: CASSSPPGGTIGSPLHF. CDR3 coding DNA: TGTGCCAGCAGTTCTCCCCCCGGGGGGACGATAGGTTCACCCCTCCACTTT. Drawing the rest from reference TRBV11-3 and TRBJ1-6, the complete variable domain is EAGVVQSPRYKIIEKKQPVAFWCNPISGHNTLYWYLQNLGQGPELLIRYENEEAVDDSQLPKDRFSAERLKGVDSTLKIQPAELGDSAVYLCASSSPPGGTIGSPLHFGNGTRLTVT.

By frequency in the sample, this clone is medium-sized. The CDR3 spells CASSAGGGEYYEQYF. Here the CDR3 DNA reads TGTGCCAGCAGCGCGGGAGGAGGAGAATACTACGAGCAGTACTTC. The gene calls are TRBV11-3 and TRBJ2-7; 8 nucleotides align to TRBD2. The CDR3 has 15 residues. V trimming: 5 bases; J trimming: 3 bases; junction bases outside the gene matches: 9. CDR1 is SGHNT and CDR2 is YENEEA in the germline V gene.

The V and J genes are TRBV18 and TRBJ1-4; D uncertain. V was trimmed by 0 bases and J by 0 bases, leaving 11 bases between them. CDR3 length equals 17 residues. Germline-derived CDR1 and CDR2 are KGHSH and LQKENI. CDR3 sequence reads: CASSPPNSGTTNEKLFF. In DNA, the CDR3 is TGTGCCAGCTCACCACCGAACTCGGGGACAACTAATGAAAAACTGTTTTTT.

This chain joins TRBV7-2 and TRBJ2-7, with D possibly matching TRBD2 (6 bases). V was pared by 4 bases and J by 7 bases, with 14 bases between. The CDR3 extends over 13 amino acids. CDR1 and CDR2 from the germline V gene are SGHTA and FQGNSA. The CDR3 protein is CASSSPGAREQYF. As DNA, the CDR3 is TGTGCCAGCAGCTCGCCGGGAGCGAGGGAGCAGTACTTC.

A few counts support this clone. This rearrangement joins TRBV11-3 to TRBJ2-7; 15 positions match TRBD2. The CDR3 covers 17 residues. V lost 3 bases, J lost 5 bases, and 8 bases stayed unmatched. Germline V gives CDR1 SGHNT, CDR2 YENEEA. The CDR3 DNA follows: TGTGCCAGCAGCTTCACACAGGGACTAGCGGGAGGAAACGAGCAGTACTTC. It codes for CASSFTQGLAGGNEQYF.

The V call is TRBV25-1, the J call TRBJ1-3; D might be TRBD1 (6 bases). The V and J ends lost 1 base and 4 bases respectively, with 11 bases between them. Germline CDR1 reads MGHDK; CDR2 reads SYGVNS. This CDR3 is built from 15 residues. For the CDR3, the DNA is TGTGCCAGCAGTGAATTCCCAGGGGCCGGAAACACCATATATTTT. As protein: CASSEFPGAGNTIYF.

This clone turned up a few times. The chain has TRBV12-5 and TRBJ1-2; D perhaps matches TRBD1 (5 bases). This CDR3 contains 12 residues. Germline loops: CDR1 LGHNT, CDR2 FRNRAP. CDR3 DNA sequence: TGTGCCAGCCTCCTCCGGGGGGAGGGCTACACCTTC. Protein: CASLLRGEGYTF.

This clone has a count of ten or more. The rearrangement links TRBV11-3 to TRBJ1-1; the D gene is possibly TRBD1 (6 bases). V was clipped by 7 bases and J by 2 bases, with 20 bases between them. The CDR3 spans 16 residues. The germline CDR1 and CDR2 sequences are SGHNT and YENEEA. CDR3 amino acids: CASNPRDRNYNTEAFF. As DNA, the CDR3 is TGTGCCAGCAACCCTCGTGACAGGAATTATAACACTGAAGCTTTCTTT.

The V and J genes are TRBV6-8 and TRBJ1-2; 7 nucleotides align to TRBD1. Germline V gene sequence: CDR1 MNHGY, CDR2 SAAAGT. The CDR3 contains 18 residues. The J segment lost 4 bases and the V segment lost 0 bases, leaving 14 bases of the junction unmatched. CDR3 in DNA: TGTGCCAGCAGTTACTCGGGGGGAAGGGGGCTGGTAGGCTATGGCTACACCTTC. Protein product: CASSYSGGRGLVGYGYTF.

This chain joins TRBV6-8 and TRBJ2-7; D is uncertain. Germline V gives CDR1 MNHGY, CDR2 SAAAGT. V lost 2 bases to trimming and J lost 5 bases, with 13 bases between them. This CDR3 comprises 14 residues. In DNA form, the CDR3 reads TGTGCCAGCAGTTACGGTACAACAATAGACGAGCAGTACTTC. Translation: CASSYGTTIDEQYF.

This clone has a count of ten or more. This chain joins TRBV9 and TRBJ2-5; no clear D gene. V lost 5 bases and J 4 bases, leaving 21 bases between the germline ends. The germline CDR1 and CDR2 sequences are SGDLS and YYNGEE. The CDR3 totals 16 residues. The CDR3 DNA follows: TGTGCCAGCAGTCCCGGACGGATTAAACCACCAGAGACCCAGTACTTC. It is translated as CASSPGRIKPPETQYF.

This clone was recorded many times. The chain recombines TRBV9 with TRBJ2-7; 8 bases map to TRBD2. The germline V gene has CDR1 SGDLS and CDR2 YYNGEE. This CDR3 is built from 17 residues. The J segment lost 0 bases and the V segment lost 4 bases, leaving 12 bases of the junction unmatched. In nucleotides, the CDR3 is TGTGCCAGCAGCCCTAGCCCCGGGACTAGGAGCTCCTACGAGCAGTACTTC. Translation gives CASSPSPGTRSSYEQYF. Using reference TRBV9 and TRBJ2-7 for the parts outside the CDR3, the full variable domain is DSGVTQTPKHLITATGQRVTLRCSPRSGDLSVYWYQQSLDQGLQFLIQYYNGEERAKGNILERFSAQQFPDLHSELNLSSLELGDSALYFCASSPSPGTRSSYEQYFGPGTRLTVT.

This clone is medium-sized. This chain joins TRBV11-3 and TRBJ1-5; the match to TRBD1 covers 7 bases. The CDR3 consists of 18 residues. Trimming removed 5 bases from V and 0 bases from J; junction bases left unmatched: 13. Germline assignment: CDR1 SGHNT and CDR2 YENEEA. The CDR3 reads CASSTNRDRNYSNQPQHF. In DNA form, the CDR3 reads TGTGCCAGCAGCACGAACCGGGACAGAAATTATAGCAATCAGCCCCAGCATTTT.

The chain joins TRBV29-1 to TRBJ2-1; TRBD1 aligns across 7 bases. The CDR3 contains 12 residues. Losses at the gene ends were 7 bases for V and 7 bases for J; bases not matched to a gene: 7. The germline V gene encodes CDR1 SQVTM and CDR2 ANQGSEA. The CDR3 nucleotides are TGCAGCGGTGACAGGGCAGGTAATGAGCAGTTCTTC. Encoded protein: CSGDRAGNEQFF.